A single sample gave rise to the 17 T cell receptor beta chains below, sequenced in a study of T cell responses to AZD1222 COVID-19 vaccine. Method: immunoSEQ multiplex PCR; TCRdb's copy keeps in-frame clones and lacks some. The sample lists about 100,000 clones, about 87% occurring once. The source was peripheral blood, collected on day 0 of AZD1222 vaccination. All receptors come from an adult in good health.

The CDR3 sequence: CARSLADRLLAGGPRYEQYF. CDR3 DNA: TGTGCCAGAAGCTTGGCCGACCGGTTGCTAGCGGGAGGGCCTCGGTACGAGCAGTACTTC. The chain is built from TRBV5-3 and TRBJ2-7; the match to TRBD2 covers 12 bases. TRBV5-3 is noted as an ORF with a role that remains uncertain. CDR3 length equals 20 residues. V dropped 0 bases and J dropped 4; count of bases not matched to a gene: 17.

The chain carries TRBV9 and TRBJ2-1; D is unresolved. Germline CDR1 SGDLS, CDR2 YYNGEE. This CDR3 region has 13 residues. Trimming removed 1 base at V and 9 bases at J, with 11 bases between. CDR3 nucleotide sequence: TGTGCCAGCAGCGTACCCCCCAGCAGTGAGCAGTTCTTC. Translating gives CASSVPPSSEQFF.

This sequence joins TRBV7-9 and TRBJ1-2, with D uncertain. V lost 5 bases and J 7 bases, leaving 11 bases between the germline ends. CDR3 length equals 12 residues. The germline V gene encodes CDR1 SEHNR and CDR2 FQNEAQ (reference sequence). The CDR3 nucleotides read TGTGCCAGCAGCGAGGGCTTGGGTGGCTACACCTTC. Translation gives CASSEGLGGYTF.

This chain connects TRBV24-1 to TRBJ2-1, with 14 bases that match TRBD2. Losses at the gene ends were 4 bases for V and 4 bases for J; bases not matched to a gene: 8. Germline CDR1 KGHDR, CDR2 SFDVKD. CDR3 length: 18 amino acids. CDR3 DNA sequence: TGTGCCACCAGTGACCGCGGGACTAGCGGGAGTGGTTACAATGAGCAGTTCTTC. It encodes CATSDRGTSGSGYNEQFF.

The chain has TRBV19 and TRBJ2-7; 12 bases match TRBD1. Germline CDR1 LNHDA, CDR2 SQIVND (reference sequence). The CDR3 consists of 15 residues. V shed 7 bases and J 0 bases; nucleotides not matched to a gene: 4. Here the CDR3 DNA reads TGTGCCAGTACCACGGGACAGGGGGCCTCCTACGAGCAGTACTTC. Translation gives CASTTGQGASYEQYF. Combining the CDR3 with reference TRBV19 and TRBJ2-7 gives the whole variable domain DGGITQSPKYLFRKEGQNVTLSCEQNLNHDAMYWYRQDPGQGLRLIYYSQIVNDFQKGDIAEGYSVSREKKESFPLTVTSAQKNPTAFYLCASTTGQGASYEQYFGPGTRLTVT.

The chain is built from TRBV18 and TRBJ1-1; D possibly corresponds to TRBD1 (6 bases). This CDR3 comprises 15 residues. The V end lost 6 bases, the J end lost 5 bases, and 19 bases lay between the germline ends. CDR1 is KGHSH and CDR2 is LQKENI in the germline V gene. This chain's CDR3 is CASSSESGGRTEAFF. The CDR3 DNA is TGTGCCAGCTCGTCCGAAAGTGGGGGGCGAACTGAAGCTTTCTTT.

Notes on this clone: Other DNA sequences of this sample code for an identical CDR3. The chain recombines TRBV19 with TRBJ1-5; D possibly corresponds to TRBD1 (5 bases). Germline V gene sequence: CDR1 LNHDA, CDR2 SQIVND (reference sequence). CDR3 size: 14 residues. Trimming took off 0 bases at V and 7 bases at J, with 10 bases between the two ends. The CDR3 sequence: CASSIEGVGQPQHF. The DNA for the CDR3 is TGTGCCAGTAGTATAGAAGGGGTTGGGCAGCCCCAGCATTTT.

The J gene is TRBJ2-5, the V gene TRBV7-8; no reliable D call. In germline, CDR1 is SGHVS, CDR2 FQNEAQ. The V gene lost 4 bases and the J gene lost 5 bases, with 8 bases spanning the gap. This CDR3 has 12 amino acids. The CDR3 here is CASSSFWETQYF. The CDR3 DNA reads as TGTGCCAGCAGCTCCTTTTGGGAGACCCAGTACTTC.

In its sample, this clone was seen a few times. V usage is TRBV6-5 and J usage is TRBJ1-2; D call uncertain. CDR1 and CDR2 (germline): MNHEY, SVGAGI. CDR3 length: 14 amino acids. V dropped 2 bases and J dropped 0 bases, with 7 bases sitting between them. The CDR3 DNA reads as TGTGCCAGCAGTTACGAGCCGACTAACTATGGCTACACCTTC. Its protein product is CASSYEPTNYGYTF.

The V gene is TRBV28, the J gene TRBJ1-1; no clear D gene. V lost 3 bases, J lost 9 bases, and 17 bases lay in between. Germline V CDR1 and CDR2: MDHEN, SYDVKM. The CDR3 runs 14 residues. As DNA, the CDR3 is TGTGCCAGCAGTTTCATCCGGGTACAGCTTAAAGCTTTCTTT. Encoded protein: CASSFIRVQLKAFF.

The chain employs TRBV10-3 and TRBJ1-1; 9 bases line up with TRBD1. The CDR3 consists of 15 residues. V shed 3 bases and J 5 bases; nucleotides not matched to a gene: 7. The V gene's germline CDR1 is ENHRY and CDR2 SYGVKD. The CDR3 sequence: CAISDQDRGRTEAFF. In DNA form, the CDR3 reads TGTGCCATCAGTGACCAGGACAGGGGCAGGACTGAAGCTTTCTTT.

This clone was seen once. The chain uses TRBV5-5 and TRBJ1-2, with D possibly being TRBD1 (5 bases). Per germline, CDR1 SGHKS and CDR2 YYEKEE (reference sequence). The CDR3 spans 17 residues. V shed 0 bases and J shed 5 bases, with 20 bases lying between them. CDR3 in amino acids: CASSLDLVGLYKYGYTF. CDR3 DNA sequence: TGTGCCAGCAGCTTGGACCTCGTGGGACTTTATAAGTATGGCTACACCTTC. The full variable domain, in which reference TRBV5-5 and TRBJ1-2 provide the parts outside the CDR3, is DAGVTQSPTHLIKTRGQQVTLRCSPISGHKSVSWYQQVLGQGPQFIFQYYEKEERGRGNFPDRFSARQFPNYSSELNVNALLLGDSALYLCASSLDLVGLYKYGYTFGSGTRLTVV.

This sequence joins TRBV5-1 and TRBJ1-2, with 10 bases aligning to TRBD1. After removal of 3 bases from V and 8 bases from J, the junction contained 7 bases not matched to a gene. Germline values: CDR1 SGHRS, CDR2 YFSETQ. This CDR3 spans 14 amino acids. Here the CDR3 DNA reads TGCGCCAGCAGCTACAAAGACAGGGGGCGAGGCTACACCTTC. Translated: CASSYKDRGRGYTF.

The chain links TRBV27 to TRBJ1-1, with D maybe TRBD1 (5 bases). There are 14 residues in the CDR3. Looked up from germline, CDR1 is MNHEY and CDR2 is SMNVEV (reference sequence). Trimming cost V 5 bases and J 4 bases, with 14 bases left between them. The CDR3 nucleotides read TGTGCCAGCAGTATCTTGGATGACAGCACTGAAGCTTTCTTT. Translated: CASSILDDSTEAFF.

Written as DNA, the CDR3 is TGCGCCAGCAGCCAAGGGGACAGGGTGTATCAGCCCCAGCATTTT. Its protein product is CASSQGDRVYQPQHF. The chain joins TRBV4-1 to TRBJ1-5; 9 nucleotides match TRBD1. This CDR3 spans 15 amino acids. Trimming removed 1 base from V and 5 bases from J; junction bases left unmatched: 3. From germline, CDR1 is MGHRA and CDR2 YSYEKL.

This sequence joins TRBV6-5 and TRBJ1-3; D ambiguous. Trimming shortened V by 0 bases and J by 6 bases, and 12 bases separated the two germline ends. This CDR3 has 15 amino acids. The V gene's germline CDR1 is MNHEY and CDR2 SVGAGI. CDR3 in amino acids: CASSYSNSLKNTIYF. The CDR3 DNA follows: TGTGCCAGCAGTTACTCGAACAGCCTGAAAAACACCATATATTTT.

The gene calls are TRBV19 and TRBJ2-1; 11 nucleotides align to TRBD2. Germline V gives CDR1 LNHDA, CDR2 SQIVND (reference sequence). Germline trimming cut 7 bases from V and 6 bases from J; bases unmatched to any gene: 14. This CDR3 has 17 amino acids. CDR3 nucleotide sequence: TGTGCCAGTATCACGAGCGGGGTACTAGCGGGGGTCAATGAGCAGTTCTTC. Its protein is CASITSGVLAGVNEQFF.